This T cell receptor beta chain was recovered during a study of T cell repertoires in ileal Crohn's disease. About the study: Biopsies of the neoterminal ileum at postoperative colonoscopy form M6 samples. Findings and caveats of the study: Postoperative endoscopy occurred within one year, median about 6.9 months.

Sequencing used immunoSEQ multiplex PCR; TCRdb keeps in-frame clones, though not all of them. The sample lists 15,000 to 20,000 clones; roughly 72% were seen once. Time point indicated: neoterminal ileum biopsy at postoperative endoscopy, about 6 months after surgery. The V gene's germline CDR1 is MNHNS and CDR2 SASEGT. The CDR3 runs 13 residues. V lost 4 bases, J lost 9 bases, and 4 bases stayed unmatched. Details on this clone: The antigen is undetermined.

This receptor was obtained from an adult with Crohn's disease. V usage is TRBV6-1 and J usage is TRBJ2-1; TRBD2 matches 9 bases. The sample was ileal tissue. The CDR3 loop is CASSVGTSSEQFF. The CDR3 DNA follows: TGTGCCAGCAGTGTGGGGACTAGCAGTGAGCAGTTCTTC.